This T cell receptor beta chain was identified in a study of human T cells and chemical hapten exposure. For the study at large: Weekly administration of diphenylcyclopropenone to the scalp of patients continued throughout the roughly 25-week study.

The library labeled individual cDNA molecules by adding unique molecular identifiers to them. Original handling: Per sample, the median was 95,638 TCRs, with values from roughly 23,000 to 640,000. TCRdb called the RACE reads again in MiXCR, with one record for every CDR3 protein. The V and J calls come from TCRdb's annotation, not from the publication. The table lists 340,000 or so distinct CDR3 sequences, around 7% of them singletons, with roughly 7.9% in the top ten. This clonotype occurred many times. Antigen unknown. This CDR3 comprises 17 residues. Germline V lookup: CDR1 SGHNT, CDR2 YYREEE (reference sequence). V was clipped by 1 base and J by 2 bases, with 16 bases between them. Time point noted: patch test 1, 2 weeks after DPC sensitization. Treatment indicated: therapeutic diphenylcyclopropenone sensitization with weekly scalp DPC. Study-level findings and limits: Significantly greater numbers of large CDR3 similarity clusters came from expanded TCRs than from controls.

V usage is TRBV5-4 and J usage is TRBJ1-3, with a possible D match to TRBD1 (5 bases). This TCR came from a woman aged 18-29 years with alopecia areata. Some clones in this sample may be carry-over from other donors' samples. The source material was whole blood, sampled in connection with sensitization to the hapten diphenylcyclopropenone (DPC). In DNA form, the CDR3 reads TGTGCCAGCAGCTTGTGGCAGGGAGGAGACGCTGGAAACACCATATATTTT. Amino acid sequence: CASSLWQGGDAGNTIYF. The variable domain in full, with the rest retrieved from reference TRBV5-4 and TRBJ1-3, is ETGVTQSPTHLIKTRGQQVTLRCSSQSGHNTVSWYQQALGQGPQFIFQYYREEENGRGNFPPRFSGLQFPNYSSELNVNALELDDSALYLCASSLWQGGDAGNTIYFGEGSWLTVV.